Below are 25 T cell receptor beta chains sequenced from a single sample in a study of blood T cells in healthy people across ages. Using a J-beta primer mix together with a sample-barcoded 5' primer, a second PCR was run for roughly 6 to 11 cycles. TCRdb called the 5' RACE reads again in MiXCR, with one record for every CDR3 protein. This sample has about a million distinct CDR3 sequences; about 44% occur once, and the top ten carry about an eighth. Material: blood. The source is a man aged 25 to 40 in good health.

This clonotype has just a few counts. The chain links TRBV11-3 to TRBJ2-1, with 8 bases lining up with TRBD1. V shed 4 bases and J 7 bases; nucleotides not matched to a gene: 6. The CDR3 covers 14 residues. Germline CDR1 is SGHNT and CDR2 is YENEEA. CDR3 amino acids: CASSYKDRENEQFF. DNA for the CDR3: TGTGCCAGCAGCTACAAGGACAGGGAGAATGAGCAGTTCTTC.

This clonotype occurred once. A junction boundary mismatches the germline segment, possibly from a read error. In DNA, the CDR3 is TGTGCCAGCAGGGAGGGTACAGCGGGGGGCAATCCGTACCAAGGGACCCAGTACTTC. This codes for CASREGTAGGNPYQGTQYF. This sequence joins TRBV7-2 and TRBJ2-5; TRBD2 matches 9 bases. The CDR3 extends over 19 amino acids. The germline V gene has CDR1 SGHTA and CDR2 FQGNSA.

The chain is built from TRBV6-5 and TRBJ1-2, with TRBD1 matching 11 bases. The CDR3 extends over 15 amino acids. V shed 6 bases, J shed 4 bases, and the junction held 7 bases outside the gene matches. CDR1 is MNHEY and CDR2 is SVGAGI in the germline V gene. This CDR3 is CASRPGQGGLYGYTF. DNA of the CDR3: TGTGCCAGCAGACCGGGACAGGGGGGACTCTATGGCTACACCTTC.

This clonotype was found a few times. This sequence joins TRBV28 and TRBJ2-7, with D possibly called TRBD1 or TRBD2 (5 bases each). The germline V gene has CDR1 MDHEN and CDR2 SYDVKM. This CDR3 has 17 residues. With 4 bases removed from V and 3 bases from J, the gap between germline ends came to 22 bases. In DNA form, the CDR3 reads TGTGCCAGCAGTTCCTCCAGGTTGGGGGAACGGGGCTACGAGCAGTACTTC. Its translation: CASSSSRLGERGYEQYF.

The V call is TRBV28, the J call TRBJ2-5; D could derive from TRBD1 or TRBD2 (5 bases each). Germline-derived CDR1 and CDR2 are MDHEN and SYDVKM. The CDR3 totals 14 residues. The ends were cut back, 2 bases at V and 11 bases at J, with 18 bases in the middle. In nucleotides, the CDR3 is TGTGCCAGCAGTTTACCTGCAGGCCCCAGGGAGCAGTACTTC. It specifies CASSLPAGPREQYF.

Remarks on this clonotype: An end of the junction does not agree with germline; a read error may underlie this. The chain is built from TRBV3-1 and TRBJ2-1, with TRBD2 matching 11 bases. The CDR3 length is 18 residues. Germline V gene data show CDR1 as LGHDT and CDR2 as YNNKEL (reference sequence). In DNA form, the CDR3 reads TGTGCCAGCAGCCAAGAGGGTAGCGGGGGGGCCTCCTACAAGGAGCAGTTCTTC. Protein product: CASSQEGSGGASYKEQFF.

There are a few counts of this clonotype. The J gene is TRBJ2-1, the V gene TRBV10-2; the D call may be TRBD1 or TRBD2 (6 bases each). With 6 bases removed from V and 5 bases from J, the gap between germline ends came to 17 bases. The length of the CDR3 is 15 residues. Germline loops: CDR1 WSHSY, CDR2 SAAADI. The CDR3 sequence: CASSSNGGLDNEQFF. In DNA form, the CDR3 reads TGCGCCAGCAGCTCTAACGGGGGCCTAGACAATGAGCAGTTCTTC.

The chain is built from TRBV20-1 and TRBJ2-7; 9 bases align to TRBD1. The germline CDR1 and CDR2 sequences are DFQATT and SNEGSKA (reference sequence). The V gene end was trimmed by 5 bases and the J gene end by 3 bases; junction bases not matched to a gene: 5. The CDR3 is 13 residues long. The CDR3 loop reads CSAGKTGGYEQYF. As DNA, the CDR3 is TGCAGTGCTGGAAAGACAGGGGGCTACGAGCAGTACTTC.

This clonotype was counted a few times. The rearrangement uses TRBV3-1 and TRBJ2-1; 7 nucleotides match TRBD1. Germline values: CDR1 LGHDT, CDR2 YNNKEL (reference sequence). V was pared by 4 bases and J by 10 bases, with 10 bases of the junction left unmatched. The CDR3 has 14 residues. The CDR3 is CASSPYDRDREQFF. CDR3 in DNA: TGTGCCAGCAGCCCCTACGACAGGGATAGGGAGCAGTTCTTC.

This clonotype was seen a handful of times. The V and J genes are TRBV11-2 and TRBJ2-3, with TRBD2 identical over 11 bases. The V gene's germline CDR1 is SGHAT and CDR2 FQNNGV. The V gene end was trimmed by 4 bases and the J gene end by 0 bases; junction bases not matched to a gene: 9. The CDR3 consists of 18 residues. The CDR3 DNA sequence: TGTGCCAGCAGCTCCACTAGCGGGGGAACTCCGAGCACAGATACGCAGTATTTT. Protein: CASSSTSGGTPSTDTQYF.

The CDR3 protein is CASSFGPLGNTIYF. The CDR3 bases are TGTGCCAGCAGTTTCGGACCCCTGGGAAACACCATATATTTT. The chain is built from TRBV27 and TRBJ1-3; D is undetermined. The V and J ends lost 3 bases and 4 bases respectively, with 10 bases between them. The CDR3 has 14 residues. Germline V gives CDR1 MNHEY, CDR2 SMNVEV (reference sequence).

V and J are TRBV6-5 and TRBJ2-1; D perhaps matches TRBD1 (8 bases). V gave up 8 bases and J gave up 10 bases, with 21 bases separating them. The length of the CDR3 is 14 residues. Germline CDR1 is MNHEY and CDR2 is SVGAGI. The CDR3 nucleotides are TGTGCCAGCCCTCAAGGGACAGGCGGGGGAGAGCAGTTCTTC. This codes for CASPQGTGGGEQFF.

This sequence joins TRBV12-3 or TRBV12-4 and TRBJ1-5; 7 bases line up with TRBD1. J lost 5 bases, V lost 7 bases, and 5 bases had no gene match. The CDR3 consists of 13 residues. The CDR3 DNA reads as TGTGCCAGCAAGGCAGGGGGGTATCAGCCCCAGCATTTT. Protein: CASKAGGYQPQHF.

CDR3 residues: CASSKEFNEQYF. For the CDR3, the DNA is TGTGCCAGCAGCAAAGAGTTTAACGAGCAGTACTTC. The chain uses TRBV21-1 and TRBJ2-4. The DNA end favors TRBJ2-7, so the J call may be wrong. TRBV21-1 is shown as a pseudogene. CDR3 length: 12 residues.

The V and J genes are TRBV25-1 and TRBJ1-1; no clear D gene. The CDR3 spans 14 residues. CDR1 and CDR2 (germline): MGHDK, SYGVNS. V gave up 1 base and J gave up 1 base, with 7 bases separating them. The CDR3 spells CASSELSGNTEAFF. For the CDR3, the DNA is TGTGCCAGCAGTGAATTATCGGGGAACACTGAAGCTTTCTTT.

The chain recombines TRBV12-3 or TRBV12-4 with TRBJ1-1; tentatively, D is TRBD1 (6 bases). Trimming left V 6 bases short and J 4 bases short, with 15 bases between. The CDR3 is made up of 14 amino acids. The CDR3 sequence is CASSAQGSGTEAFF. As DNA, the CDR3 is TGTGCCAGCAGCGCACAGGGATCCGGCACTGAAGCTTTCTTT.

This clonotype was counted between two and nine times. Written as DNA, the CDR3 is TGCGCCAGCAGCTTGGGCTTAGGGGACAGGCTAAGATCACCCCTCCACTTT. Protein: CASSLGLGDRLRSPLHF. The chain couples TRBV5-1 to TRBJ1-6; 8 bases align to TRBD1. The germline gives CDR1 SGHRS, CDR2 YFSETQ. Germline trimming cut 0 bases from V and 10 bases from J; bases unmatched to any gene: 12. This CDR3 region has 17 residues.

The chain links TRBV4-3 to TRBJ2-3; D uncertain. Germline V gene lookup returns CDR1 LGHNA and CDR2 YSLEER. The CDR3 covers 14 residues. The germline V and J ends were trimmed by 1 base and 0 bases, with 5 bases remaining between them. The CDR3 loop reads CASSQVASTDTQYF. In DNA form, the CDR3 reads TGCGCCAGCAGCCAAGTGGCTAGCACAGATACGCAGTATTTT.

Regarding this clonotype: A read error is possible here, since a much larger clone lies one base away. The V and J genes are TRBV3-1 and TRBJ2-5; perhaps D is TRBD1 or TRBD2 (5 bases each). Near its end, the DNA agrees better with TRBJ2-7, so the J call may be wrong. CDR1 and CDR2 (germline): LGHDT, YNNKEL (reference sequence). The CDR3 runs 14 residues. CDR3 DNA: TGTGCCAGCGGCCGACAGTCTCGAGGGAACGAGCAGTACTTC. Residues: CASGRQSRGNEQYF.

As to this clonotype: At one end the junction does not follow the germline gene, possibly because of a read error. The genes are TRBV7-2 and TRBJ2-3; D is perhaps TRBD2 (6 bases). Germline V gene sequence: CDR1 SGHTA, CDR2 FQGNSA. CDR3 size: 15 residues. The CDR3 is CASSGGGIYTDAQYF. The CDR3 DNA follows: TGTGCCAGCAGCGGCGGCGGGATCTACACAGATGCGCAGTATTTT. Full variable domain (rest looked up from reference TRBV7-2 and TRBJ2-3): GAGVSQSPSNKVTEKGKDVELRCDPISGHTALYWYRQSLGQGLEFLIYFQGNSAPDKSGLPSDRFSAERTGGSVSTLTIQRTQQEDSAVYLCASSGGGIYTDAQYFGPGTRLTVL.

This clonotype was counted a single time. J is TRBJ2-5 and V is TRBV28; 8 nucleotides align to TRBD1. The DNA matches TRBJ2-7 better at its end, which makes the J call doubtful. The germline V gene has CDR1 MDHEN and CDR2 SYDVKM. The CDR3 consists of 14 residues. The CDR3 sequence is CASLSGGNDNEQYF. The CDR3 DNA reads TGTGCCAGCCTCTCAGGGGGCAACGATAACGAGCAGTACTTC.

The rearrangement joins TRBV7-9 to TRBJ1-5, with TRBD1 identical over 8 bases. Trimming cost V 1 base and J 4 bases; bases outside gene matches: 6. Germline V CDR1 and CDR2: SEHNR, FQNEAQ (reference sequence). This CDR3 is built from 16 residues. CDR3 sequence: CASSLDLGTGNQPQHF. The CDR3 DNA sequence: TGTGCCAGCAGCTTAGACCTAGGGACAGGTAATCAGCCCCAGCATTTT.

This rearrangement joins TRBV5-1 to TRBJ2-7, with D possibly being TRBD2 (5 bases). CDR1 and CDR2 from the germline V gene are SGHRS and YFSETQ. Trimming took 1 base from V and 2 from J, leaving 13 bases between them. The CDR3 covers 15 residues. The CDR3: CASSLYGEPTYEQYF. CDR3 in DNA: TGCGCCAGCAGCTTGTACGGGGAACCCACCTACGAGCAGTACTTC.

This clonotype was counted between two and nine times. The CDR3 here is CASRRGTGNEKLFF. The CDR3 DNA is TGTGCCAGCAGACGAGGGACGGGTAATGAAAAACTGTTTTTT. This rearrangement joins TRBV7-2 to TRBJ1-4, with TRBD1 as a possible D gene (5 bases). Between the trimmed V and J ends, which lost 6 bases and 4 bases, there was a span of 12 bases. The germline V gene has CDR1 SGHTA and CDR2 FQGNSA. The CDR3 has 14 residues.

The gene calls are TRBV30 and TRBJ1-4; a weak D match, TRBD1 (6 bases). The germline V gene encodes CDR1 GTSNPN and CDR2 SVGIG (reference sequence). V lost 2 bases and J 7 bases, leaving 11 bases between the germline ends. This CDR3 region has 13 residues. The CDR3 DNA sequence: TGTGCCTGGAGTATACAGGGCGGTGAAAAACTGTTTTTT. Protein product: CAWSIQGGEKLFF.